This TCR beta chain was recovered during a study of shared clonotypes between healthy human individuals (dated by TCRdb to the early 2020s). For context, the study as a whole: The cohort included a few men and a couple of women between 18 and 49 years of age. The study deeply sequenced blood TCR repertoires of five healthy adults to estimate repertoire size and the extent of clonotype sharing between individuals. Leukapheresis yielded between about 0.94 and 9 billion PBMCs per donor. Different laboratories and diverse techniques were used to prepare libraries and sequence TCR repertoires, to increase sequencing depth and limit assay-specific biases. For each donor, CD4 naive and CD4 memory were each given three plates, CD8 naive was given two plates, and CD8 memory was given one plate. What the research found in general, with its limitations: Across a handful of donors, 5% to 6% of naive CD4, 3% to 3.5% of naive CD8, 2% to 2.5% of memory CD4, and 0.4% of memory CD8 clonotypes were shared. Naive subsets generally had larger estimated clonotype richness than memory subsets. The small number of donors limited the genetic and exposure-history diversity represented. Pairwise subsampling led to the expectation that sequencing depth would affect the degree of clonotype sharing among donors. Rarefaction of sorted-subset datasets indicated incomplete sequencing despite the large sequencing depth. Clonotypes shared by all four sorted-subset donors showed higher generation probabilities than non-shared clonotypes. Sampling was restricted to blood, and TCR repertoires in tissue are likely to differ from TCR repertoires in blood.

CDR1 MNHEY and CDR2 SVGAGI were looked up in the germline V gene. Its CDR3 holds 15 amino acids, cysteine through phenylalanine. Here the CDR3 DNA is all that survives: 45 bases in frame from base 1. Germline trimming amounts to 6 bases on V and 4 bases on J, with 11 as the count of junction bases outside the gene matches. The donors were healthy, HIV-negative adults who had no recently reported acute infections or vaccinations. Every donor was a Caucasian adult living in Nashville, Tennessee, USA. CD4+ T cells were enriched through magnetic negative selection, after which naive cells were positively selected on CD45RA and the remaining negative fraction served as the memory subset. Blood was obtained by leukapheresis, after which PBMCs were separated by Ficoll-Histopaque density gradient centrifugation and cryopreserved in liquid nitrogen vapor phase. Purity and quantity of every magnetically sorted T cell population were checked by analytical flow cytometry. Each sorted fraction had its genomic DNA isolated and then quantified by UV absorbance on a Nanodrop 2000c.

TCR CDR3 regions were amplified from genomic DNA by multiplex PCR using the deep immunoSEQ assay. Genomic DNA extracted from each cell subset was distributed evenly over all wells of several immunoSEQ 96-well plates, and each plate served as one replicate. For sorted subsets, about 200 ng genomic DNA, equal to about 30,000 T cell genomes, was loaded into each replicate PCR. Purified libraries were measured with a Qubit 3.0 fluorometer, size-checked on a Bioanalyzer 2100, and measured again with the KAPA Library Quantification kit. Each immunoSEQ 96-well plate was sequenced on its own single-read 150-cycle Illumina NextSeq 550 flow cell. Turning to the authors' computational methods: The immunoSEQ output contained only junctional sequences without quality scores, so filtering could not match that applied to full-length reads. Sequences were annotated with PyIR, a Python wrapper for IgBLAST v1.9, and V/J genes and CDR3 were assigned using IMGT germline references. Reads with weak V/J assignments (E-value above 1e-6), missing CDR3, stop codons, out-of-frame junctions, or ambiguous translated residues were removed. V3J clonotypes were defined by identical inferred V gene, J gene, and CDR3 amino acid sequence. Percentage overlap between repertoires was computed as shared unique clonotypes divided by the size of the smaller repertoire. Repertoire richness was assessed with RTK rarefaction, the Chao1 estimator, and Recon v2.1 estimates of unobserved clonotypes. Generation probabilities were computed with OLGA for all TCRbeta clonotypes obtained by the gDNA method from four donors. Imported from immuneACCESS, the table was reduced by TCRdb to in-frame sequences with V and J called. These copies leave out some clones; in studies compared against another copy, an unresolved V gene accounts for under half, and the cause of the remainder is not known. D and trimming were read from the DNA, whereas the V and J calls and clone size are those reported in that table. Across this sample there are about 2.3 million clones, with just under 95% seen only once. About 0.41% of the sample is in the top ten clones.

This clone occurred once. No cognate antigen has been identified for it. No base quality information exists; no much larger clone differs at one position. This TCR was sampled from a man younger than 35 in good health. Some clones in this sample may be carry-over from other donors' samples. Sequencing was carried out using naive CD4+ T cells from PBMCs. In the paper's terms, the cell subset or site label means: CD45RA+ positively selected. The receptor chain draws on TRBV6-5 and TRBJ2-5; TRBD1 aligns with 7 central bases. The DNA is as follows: TGTGCCAGCAGAAGGTTTAGGGGGCGCGGAGAGACCCAGTACTTC. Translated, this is CASRRFRGRGETQYF.